This T cell receptor beta chain derives from a study of CD8 T cells in ankylosing spondylitis. Researchers built TCR beta libraries using quantitative 5'-RACE with molecular barcodes. Each CDR3 protein gets one entry after TCRdb re-called the 5' RACE reads with MiXCR. The sample contains about 150,000 distinct CDR3 sequences, around a third of which appear only once. This clonotype was seen ten or more times. Its antigen is not identified. Germline CDR1 and CDR2: SGHVS and FNYEAQ. The CDR3 consists of 16 residues. Trimming took off 2 bases at V and 2 bases at J, with 13 bases between the two ends. Study-level points and caveats: Disease-linked clones reportedly showed significant enrichment in matched ankylosing spondylitis synovial fluid.

V gene TRBV7-6 combines with J gene TRBJ1-3; D gene ambiguous. The sample was synovial fluid, either unsorted or a sorted T cell fraction (not recorded which). This receptor was taken from a male donor with ankylosing spondylitis. The CDR3 region is CASSLRFGVAGNTIYF. The DNA of the CDR3 is TGTGCCAGCAGCTTAAGGTTTGGGGTGGCTGGAAACACCATATATTTT.